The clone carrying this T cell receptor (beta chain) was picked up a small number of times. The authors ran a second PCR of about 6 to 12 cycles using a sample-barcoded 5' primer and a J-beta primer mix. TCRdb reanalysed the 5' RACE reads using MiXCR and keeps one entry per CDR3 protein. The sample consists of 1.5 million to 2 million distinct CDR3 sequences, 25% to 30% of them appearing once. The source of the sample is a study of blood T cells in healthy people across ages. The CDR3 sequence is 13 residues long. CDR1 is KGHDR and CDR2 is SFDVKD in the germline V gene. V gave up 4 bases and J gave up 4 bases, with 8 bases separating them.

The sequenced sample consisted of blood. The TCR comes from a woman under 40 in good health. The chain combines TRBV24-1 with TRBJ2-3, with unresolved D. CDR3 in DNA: TGTGCCACCAGTGACCAGATTGCAGATACGCAGTATTTT. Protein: CATSDQIADTQYF.